In this sample, the clone carrying this T cell receptor (beta chain) turned up once. Its antigen is not identified. The sample originates from a study of T cell responses to AZD1222 COVID-19 vaccine. Here immunoSEQ multiplex PCR was the method, and the copy in TCRdb shows in-frame clones only, minus some. This sample yields approximately 190,000 clones, of which 92% are seen a single time; over 1% belongs to the top ten. Findings of the study overall: AZD1222 recipients seropositive at baseline numbered only 6 or 7. Sampling that yielded the repertoires occurred only after the peak T cell response.

The receptor was isolated from an adult in good health. The sequencing used peripheral blood, collected on day 0 of AZD1222 vaccination.

CDR3 residues: CSVEGRRGYGYTF. CDR3 DNA: TGCAGCGTTGAGGGAAGGCGGGGGTATGGCTACACCTTC. The rearrangement uses TRBV29-1 and TRBJ1-2; D is perhaps TRBD1 (5 bases). CDR3 length: 13 amino acids. CDR1 is SQVTM and CDR2 is ANQGSEA in the germline V gene. Trimming took off 3 bases at V and 5 bases at J, with 13 bases between the two ends.